A single sample gave rise to the 20 T cell receptor beta chains below, sequenced in a study of regulatory T cells in long-lasting Graves disease. The time point: newly diagnosed GD, antithyroid drugs for less than 3 months. Making the TCR library involved RNA that had been extracted from PBMCs. Construction of the TCR beta libraries employed iRepertoire HTBI primers in conjunction with Arm-PCR of CDR3 regions. TCRdb analysed the multiplex PCR reads with MiXCR anew, one entry per CDR3 protein. The table includes approximately 480,000 distinct CDR3 sequences, about a sixth detected once. These data also featured in a second study, about T cells in Graves' hyperthyroidism and ophthalmopathy.

This specimen consisted of peripheral blood mononuclear cells (PBMCs), obtained at new diagnosis, from a patient treated with antithyroid drugs. Receptors originate from a middle-aged man with Graves disease.

This clonotype was seen only a few times. The CDR3 DNA sequence: TGCAGCGGGACAGGGCCCACTGAAGCTTTCTTT. It encodes CSGTGPTEAFF. This chain uses TRBV29-1 with TRBJ1-1; 8 positions match TRBD1. This CDR3 is built from 11 residues. J lost 4 bases, V lost 7 bases, and 2 bases had no gene match. Looked up from germline, CDR1 is SQVTM and CDR2 is ANQGSEA.

Many counts were recorded for this clonotype. The rearrangement links TRBV28 to TRBJ2-6; D remains unclear. The CDR3 spans 17 residues. Germline assignment: CDR1 MDHEN and CDR2 SYDVKM. V was pared by 2 bases and J by 0 bases, with 11 bases between. CDR3 protein: CASSLDPAYSGANVLTF. CDR3 sequence (DNA): TGTGCCAGCAGTTTAGATCCAGCCTACTCTGGGGCCAACGTCCTGACTTTC.

This clonotype was counted ten times or more. V and J are TRBV20-1 and TRBJ1-2; D is undetermined. The CDR3 consists of 12 residues. Germline CDR1 and CDR2: DFQATT and SNEGSKA (reference sequence). V was pared by 5 bases and J by 4 bases, with 11 bases between. The DNA of the CDR3 is TGCAGTGCTTTTCTCCGGGGCTATGGCTACACCTTC. This codes for CSAFLRGYGYTF.

About this clonotype itself: Relative to the germline gene, one junction end is altered; a read error may explain this. This chain joins TRBV11-2 and TRBJ2-5; tentative D call: TRBD2 (5 bases). The length of the CDR3 is 13 residues. Germline lookup yields CDR1 SGHAT and CDR2 FQNNGV. The CDR3 protein is CASSSEAQETQYF. The CDR3 DNA reads as TGTGCCAGCAGCTCGGAGGCTCAAGAGACCCAATACTTC.

This clonotype was seen a few times. This chain links TRBV2 with TRBJ1-1; possible D gene TRBD1, 6 bases. Trimming cost V 3 bases and J 3 bases, with 11 bases left between them. Per germline, CDR1 SNHLY and CDR2 FYNNEI. This CDR3 is built from 14 residues. The CDR3 DNA reads TGTGCCAGCAGTGACAGGGGATGGTACACTGAAGCTTTCTTT. Its protein product is CASSDRGWYTEAFF.

The V call is TRBV29-1, the J call TRBJ2-2, with D possibly called TRBD1 or TRBD2 (5 bases each). V was cut by 7 bases and J by 1 base, with 16 bases left in between. The CDR3 is 15 amino acids. Per germline, CDR1 SQVTM and CDR2 ANQGSEA. CDR3 bases: TGCAGCGCTGATACCGGGGCTAAGAACACCGGGGAGCTGTTTTTT. This gives the protein CSADTGAKNTGELFF.

This clonotype was seen ten or more times. The rearrangement joins TRBV20-1 to TRBJ1-2; 9 bases align to TRBD1. CDR3 length: 11 amino acids. The germline V gene encodes CDR1 DFQATT and CDR2 SNEGSKA (reference sequence). Trimming took 5 bases from V and 8 from J; bases not matched to a gene: 3. Here the CDR3 DNA reads TGCAGTGCTTGGGGACAGGGAGGCTACACCTTC. It codes for CSAWGQGGYTF.

This clonotype was observed at least ten times. This rearrangement joins TRBV7-9 to TRBJ2-1; 16 positions match TRBD2. The trim removed 8 bases at V and 5 bases at J, leaving 15 bases unmatched. The CDR3 sequence is 19 residues long. Germline V gene sequence: CDR1 SEHNR, CDR2 FQNEAQ (reference sequence). The CDR3 coding sequence is TGTGCCAGCGGCCCGGGACTAGCGGGAGGGCGACCGAGTAACAATGAGCAGTTCTTC. Its translation is CASGPGLAGGRPSNNEQFF.

The chain couples TRBV18 to TRBJ2-1, with D perhaps being TRBD1 or TRBD2 (6 bases each). Germline CDR1 and CDR2: KGHSH and LQKENI. This CDR3 is built from 15 residues. Trimming took 3 bases from V and 6 from J, leaving 15 bases between them. The CDR3 coding sequence is TGTGCCAGCTCACCGGTATTAGGGGGAGGCAATGAGCAGTTCTTC. It encodes CASSPVLGGGNEQFF.

This clonotype showed up many times. This chain connects TRBV29-1 to TRBJ2-5, with TRBD1 matching 8 bases. Germline CDR1 SQVTM, CDR2 ANQGSEA. The CDR3 has 13 residues. Trimming removed 4 bases from V and 5 bases from J; junction bases left unmatched: 6. The CDR3 sequence is CSVVQGVAETQYF. Written as DNA, the CDR3 is TGCAGCGTTGTACAGGGGGTTGCGGAGACCCAGTACTTC.

There are a few counts of this clonotype. The CDR3 here is CASSVRPGQGSYEQYF. The CDR3 DNA is TGTGCCAGCAGCGTACGGCCGGGACAGGGATCCTACGAGCAGTACTTC. The V gene is TRBV5-6, the J gene TRBJ2-7, with TRBD1 matching 9 bases. CDR3 size: 16 residues. Germline lookup yields CDR1 SGHDT and CDR2 YYEEEE. After removal of 4 bases from V and 1 base from J, the junction contained 9 bases not matched to a gene.

J is TRBJ2-3 and V is TRBV9; 10 bases line up with TRBD1. The CDR3 runs to 14 residues. The V gene's germline CDR1 is SGDLS and CDR2 YYNGEE. V shed 6 bases and J 3 bases; nucleotides not matched to a gene: 4. CDR3 sequence reads: CASKEGQGTDTQYF. The CDR3 DNA is TGTGCCAGCAAGGAGGGACAGGGGACAGATACGCAGTATTTT.

This clonotype was counted at least ten times. This chain joins TRBV10-3 and TRBJ2-5; D might be TRBD1 (6 bases). Looked up from germline, CDR1 is ENHRY and CDR2 is SYGVKD. Trimming left V 4 bases short and J 1 base short, with 10 bases between. This CDR3 is 14 amino acids long. The CDR3 loop reads CAISGRDTQETQYF. CDR3 sequence (DNA): TGTGCCATCAGTGGAAGGGACACCCAAGAGACCCAGTACTTC.

Concerning this clonotype: Its ends do not fully match the called genes, so a read error is possible. The rearrangement joins TRBV20-1 to TRBJ2-1; 11 bases match TRBD2. The CDR3 is 14 residues long. Germline CDR1 is DFQATT and CDR2 is SNEGSKA (reference sequence). The CDR3 region is CSPSGRSSYNEQFF. Here the CDR3 DNA reads TGCAGTCCTAGCGGGAGGAGCTCCTACAATGAGCAGTTCTTC.

The sample holds many counts of this clonotype. CDR3 amino acids: CASSHSLRDINEKLFF. As DNA, the CDR3 is TGTGCCAGCAGCCACAGCCTCCGGGATATTAATGAAAAACTGTTTTTT. The chain carries TRBV3-1 and TRBJ1-4; D is unclear. The CDR3 consists of 16 residues. The V gene lost 3 bases and the J gene lost 4 bases, with 15 bases spanning the gap. Looked up from germline, CDR1 is LGHDT and CDR2 is YNNKEL (reference sequence).

Many counts were recorded for this clonotype. The rearrangement links TRBV6-2 or TRBV6-3 to TRBJ1-1, with a tentative D call TRBD1 (5 bases). The CDR3 contains 14 residues. CDR1 is MNHEY, CDR2 SVGEGT, per germline. The germline V and J ends were trimmed by 6 bases and 1 base, with 12 bases remaining between them. For the CDR3, the DNA is TGTGCCAGCAGGGAAATTACAGGGAACACTGAAGCTTTCTTT. This translates into CASREITGNTEAFF.

In its sample, this clonotype was seen many times. The rearrangement links TRBV3-1 to TRBJ1-3, with D possibly TRBD1 on 6 matching bases. V lost 5 bases, J lost 0 bases, and 17 bases lay in between. The V gene's germline CDR1 is LGHDT and CDR2 YNNKEL (reference sequence). The CDR3 is 17 residues long. In DNA, the CDR3 is TGTGCCAGCAGCACCTGGACAGAAGGGCTCTCTGGAAACACCATATATTTT. Translation gives CASSTWTEGLSGNTIYF.

The V gene is TRBV12-5, the J gene TRBJ1-5; 8 nucleotides agree with TRBD1. This CDR3 contains 15 residues. CDR1 LGHNT and CDR2 FRNRAP come from the germline V gene. Losses at the gene ends were 6 bases for V and 2 bases for J; bases not matched to a gene: 6. The CDR3 bases are TGTGCTAGTGGCCCGACAGGGGTTGGCAATCAGCCCCAGCATTTT. Translation: CASGPTGVGNQPQHF.

This clonotype was seen ten or more times. V gene TRBV7-9 combines with J gene TRBJ2-1; the D gene is possibly TRBD2 (7 bases). Trimming stripped 3 bases from V and 7 bases from J, with 13 bases between. CDR1 SEHNR and CDR2 FQNEAQ come from the germline V gene (reference sequence). The CDR3 has 14 amino acids. CDR3 DNA: TGTGCCAGCAGCTTCGGGGGGCCTCGGAATGAGCAGTTCTTC. Protein sequence: CASSFGGPRNEQFF.

This clonotype has ten or more counts. This rearrangement joins TRBV5-1 to TRBJ1-1, with 8 bases identical to TRBD1. The germline CDR1 and CDR2 sequences are SGHRS and YFSETQ. V trimming: 0 bases; J trimming: 8 bases; junction bases outside the gene matches: 6. This CDR3 is built from 14 residues. CDR3 sequence: CASSLAQGAGEAFF. CDR3 DNA: TGCGCCAGCAGCTTGGCTCAGGGGGCGGGGGAAGCTTTCTTT.